This entry lists 23 T cell receptor beta chains sequenced from one sample in a study of T cell responses to AZD1222 COVID-19 vaccine. Measured with immunoSEQ multiplex PCR; TCRdb has only the in-frame clones, and not every one. The sample contains more than 100,000 clones, around 85% of which appear only once. Sample: peripheral blood, taken 28 days after the second dose of the MenACWY control vaccine. The receptors stem from an adult who received the MenACWY meningococcal vaccine as a control.

The chain combines TRBV6-1 with TRBJ1-2; 9 bases map to TRBD1. The CDR3 is made up of 14 amino acids. Trimming took 3 bases from V and 8 from J; bases not matched to a gene: 7. From germline, CDR1 is MNHNS and CDR2 SASEGT. CDR3 DNA sequence: TGTGCCAGCAGTGATTGGGACAGGGACAACGGCTACACCTTC. Its protein is CASSDWDRDNGYTF.

The J gene is TRBJ1-5, the V gene TRBV24-1, with D possibly matching TRBD1 (5 bases). Trimming shortened V by 2 bases and J by 3 bases, and 10 bases separated the two germline ends. The germline gives CDR1 KGHDR, CDR2 SFDVKD. This CDR3 has 15 amino acids. CDR3: CATSDSRQINQPQHF. As DNA, the CDR3 is TGTGCCACCAGTGATTCTCGACAGATCAATCAGCCCCAGCATTTT.

J is TRBJ2-3 and V is TRBV7-2; D is unresolved. This CDR3 is built from 15 residues. V lost 5 bases, J lost 3 bases, and 15 bases lay in between. In germline, CDR1 is SGHTA, CDR2 FQGNSA. CDR3 sequence (DNA): TGTGCCAGCAGCCTAAGGTTCCCCAGGACAGATACGCAGTATTTT. Its translation: CASSLRFPRTDTQYF.

The chain combines TRBV27 with TRBJ1-5, with D perhaps TRBD1 (5 bases). The CDR3 is 15 amino acids. CDR1 is MNHEY and CDR2 is SMNVEV in the germline V gene (reference sequence). The V end lost 4 bases, the J end lost 4 bases, and 14 bases lay between the germline ends. For the CDR3, the DNA is TGTGCCAGCAGTTCAGGCGGGGGGAGAAATCAGCCCCAGCATTTT. Translated, it gives CASSSGGGRNQPQHF.

The chain has TRBV5-8 and TRBJ2-2; D is uncertain. This CDR3 region has 15 residues. The V gene's germline CDR1 is SGHTS and CDR2 YDEGEE. With 2 bases removed from V and 10 bases from J, the gap between germline ends came to 18 bases. The DNA of the CDR3 is TGTGCCAGCAGCTTCTACGATTTCTCGGCGGAGGAGCTGTTTTTT. Its protein is CASSFYDFSAEELFF.

The chain combines TRBV6-4 with TRBJ2-5; D could derive from TRBD1 or TRBD2 (5 bases each). CDR3 length: 12 residues. Germline V gives CDR1 MRHNA, CDR2 SNTAGT. V shed 6 bases and J shed 7 bases, with 12 bases lying between them. This chain's CDR3 is CASRDTLGTQYF. CDR3 bases: TGTGCCAGCAGGGACACACTAGGGACCCAGTACTTC.

The J gene is TRBJ1-6, the V gene TRBV27, with no clear D. This CDR3 contains 16 residues. Germline-derived CDR1 and CDR2 are MNHEY and SMNVEV (reference sequence). Trimming removed 2 bases at V and 0 bases at J, with 8 bases between. The CDR3 coding sequence is TGTGCCAGCAGTTTACGGACTAGCTCCTATAATTCACCCCTCCACTTT. It translates to CASSLRTSSYNSPLHF.

This clone has just a few counts. The rearrangement uses TRBV7-9 and TRBJ2-1, with TRBD2 matching 8 bases. The CDR3 totals 15 residues. Germline V lookup: CDR1 SEHNR, CDR2 FQNEAQ (reference sequence). J lost 8 bases, V lost 5 bases, and 11 bases had no gene match. DNA of the CDR3: TGTGCCAGCAGCGCAAGCGGGAGAGGTAACGATGAGCAGTTCTTC. Amino acid sequence: CASSASGRGNDEQFF.

This sequence joins TRBV11-3 and TRBJ2-1, with TRBD2 matching over 8 bases. Losses at the gene ends were 3 bases for V and 3 bases for J; bases not matched to a gene: 4. CDR3 size: 15 residues. Germline loops: CDR1 SGHNT, CDR2 YENEEA. The CDR3: CASSLTSVGYNEQFF. CDR3 nucleotide sequence: TGTGCCAGCAGCTTGACTAGCGTGGGCTACAATGAGCAGTTCTTC.

The chain recombines TRBV29-1 with TRBJ2-2; perhaps TRBD2 as D (6 bases). Germline V gene data show CDR1 as SQVTM and CDR2 as ANQGSEA. The CDR3 is 14 residues long. V was cut by 7 bases and J by 4 bases, with 16 bases left in between. CDR3: CSALKDYGTGELFF. The CDR3 nucleotides read TGCAGCGCCTTGAAGGACTACGGCACCGGGGAGCTGTTTTTT.

The V gene is TRBV28, the J gene TRBJ1-3; TRBD1 matches 7 bases. The V gene end was trimmed by 3 bases and the J gene end by 8 bases; junction bases not matched to a gene: 7. Per the germline V gene, CDR1 is MDHEN and CDR2 is SYDVKM. The CDR3 sequence is 14 residues long. This CDR3 is CASSLGQSEDTIYF. The CDR3 coding sequence is TGTGCCAGCAGTTTGGGACAGTCGGAGGACACCATATATTTT.

The genes are TRBV4-2 and TRBJ2-1, with D unclear. Trimming shortened V by 4 bases and J by 0 bases, and 10 bases separated the two germline ends. The CDR3 length is 15 residues. The germline gives CDR1 LGHNA, CDR2 YNFKEQ. CDR3 in amino acids: CASSLSPSSYNEQFF. Here the CDR3 DNA reads TGTGCCAGCAGCCTCTCCCCAAGCTCCTACAATGAGCAGTTCTTC.

This chain uses TRBV28 with TRBJ1-1; D not resolved. The CDR3 sequence is 13 residues long. Per the germline V gene, CDR1 is MDHEN and CDR2 is SYDVKM. Trimming shortened V by 6 bases and J by 4 bases, and 12 bases separated the two germline ends. The CDR3 sequence: CASRILSGTEAFF. In nucleotides, the CDR3 is TGTGCCAGCAGAATCTTATCCGGCACTGAAGCTTTCTTT.

The V gene is TRBV5-6, the J gene TRBJ1-2; 8 positions agree with TRBD1. Germline V gene data show CDR1 as SGHDT and CDR2 as YYEEEE. The CDR3 is made up of 14 amino acids. The J segment lost 4 bases and the V segment lost 4 bases, leaving 6 bases of the junction unmatched. As DNA, the CDR3 is TGTGCCAGCAGCCCGGGACAGGAAGGCTATGGCTACACCTTC. Translation: CASSPGQEGYGYTF.

This clone showed up just a few times. The gene calls are TRBV2 and TRBJ1-5; D unresolved. CDR3 size: 15 residues. V was shortened by 6 bases and J by 7 bases, with 19 bases between the two germline ends. CDR1 SNHLY and CDR2 FYNNEI come from the germline V gene. The CDR3 here is CASRSRPFTRQPQHF. For the CDR3, the DNA is TGTGCCAGCAGAAGCCGGCCTTTTACCCGGCAGCCCCAGCATTTT.

V and J are TRBV5-6 and TRBJ2-2, with 12 bases that match TRBD2. This CDR3 contains 18 residues. Germline CDR1 is SGHDT and CDR2 is YYEEEE. V shed 2 bases, J shed 6 bases, and the junction held 11 bases outside the gene matches. The CDR3 DNA reads TGTGCCAGCAGCTTCTCACTAGCGGGGGGATGGATGGCCGGGGAGCTGTTTTTT. Translation gives CASSFSLAGGWMAGELFF.

The chain has TRBV11-2 and TRBJ1-4; possibly TRBD1 for D (5 bases). Per germline, CDR1 SGHAT and CDR2 FQNNGV. The CDR3 length is 15 residues. Trimming pared 3 bases from V and 8 bases from J, leaving 16 bases between. The CDR3 DNA reads TGTGCCAGCAGCTTCGGGACCCTATTGGGAGAAAAACTGTTTTTT. It specifies CASSFGTLLGEKLFF. The variable domain in full, with the rest retrieved from reference TRBV11-2 and TRBJ1-4, is EAGVAQSPRYKIIEKRQSVAFWCNPISGHATLYWYQQILGQGPKLLIQFQNNGVVDDSQLPKDRFSAERLKGVDSTLKIQPAKLEDSAVYLCASSFGTLLGEKLFFGSGTQLSVL.

This sequence joins TRBV9 and TRBJ1-2, with a tentative D call TRBD1 (5 bases). Trimming stripped 3 bases from V and 4 bases from J, with 10 bases between. This CDR3 comprises 13 residues. The V gene's germline CDR1 is SGDLS and CDR2 YYNGEE. CDR3 in amino acids: CASSAGPSYGYTF. Here the CDR3 DNA reads TGTGCCAGCAGCGCGGGGCCTAGCTATGGCTACACCTTC. The whole variable domain, remainder taken from reference TRBV9 and TRBJ1-2, is DSGVTQTPKHLITATGQRVTLRCSPRSGDLSVYWYQQSLDQGLQFLIQYYNGEERAKGNILERFSAQQFPDLHSELNLSSLELGDSALYFCASSAGPSYGYTFGSGTRLTVV.

The genes are TRBV11-3 and TRBJ2-3; D may be TRBD2 (7 bases). The CDR3 has 16 amino acids. Trimming pared 5 bases from V and 4 bases from J, leaving 19 bases between. Germline V gives CDR1 SGHNT, CDR2 YENEEA. Written as DNA, the CDR3 is TGTGCCAGCAGCACCGCGGAGTGGGAGGGGGCAGATACGCAGTATTTT. The encoded protein is CASSTAEWEGADTQYF.

This clone was found many times. The rearrangement uses TRBV19 and TRBJ2-1; D not resolved. Germline CDR1 reads LNHDA; CDR2 reads SQIVND (reference sequence). The CDR3 covers 12 residues. Trimming shortened V by 5 bases and J by 8 bases, and 10 bases separated the two germline ends. The CDR3 coding sequence is TGTGCCAGTAGTCCCGACCGATATGAGCAGTTCTTC. Its translation: CASSPDRYEQFF.

The gene calls are TRBV7-2 and TRBJ2-5; D gene ambiguous. The CDR3 runs 11 residues. Per the germline V gene, CDR1 is SGHTA and CDR2 is FQGNSA. Trimming pared 4 bases from V and 5 bases from J, leaving 5 bases between. Here the CDR3 reads CASSSAETQYF. The DNA of the CDR3 is TGTGCCAGCAGCTCGGCGGAGACCCAGTACTTC.

The genes are TRBV19 and TRBJ1-1; no definite D call. There are 11 residues in the CDR3. V was pared by 4 bases and J by 11 bases, with 11 bases between. The germline CDR1 and CDR2 sequences are LNHDA and SQIVND (reference sequence). The CDR3 bases are TGTGCCAGTAGTACCTGGGAGTGGGCTTTCTTT. It translates to CASSTWEWAFF.

The rearrangement joins TRBV5-5 to TRBJ2-1; 11 positions match TRBD2. Germline V gene sequence: CDR1 SGHKS, CDR2 YYEKEE (reference sequence). The CDR3 sequence is 16 residues long. Trimming took 1 base from V and 7 from J; bases not matched to a gene: 7. CDR3 protein: CASSLRLAGGRNEQFF. The CDR3 DNA sequence: TGTGCCAGCAGCTTGCGGCTAGCGGGGGGTAGGAATGAGCAGTTCTTC.